The entry below gives a single T cell receptor beta chain sequence along with its context. The data were taken from a study of shared clonotypes between healthy human individuals. The data were produced by immunoSEQ multiplex PCR, yet TCRdb's version contains in-frame clones alone and is incomplete. This sample has 2 million to 2.5 million clones, with 90% to 95% found just once. Germline V gene sequence: CDR1 WNHNN, CDR2 SYGVQD (reference sequence). The CDR3 spans 13 residues. The V end lost 6 bases, the J end lost 0 bases, and 7 bases lay between the germline ends. The V call is TRBV10-1, the J call TRBJ2-3, with D uncertain. Sequencing was carried out using naive CD4+ T cells sorted from blood. Subset reported: CD45RA+ positively selected. The clonotype comes from a young man in good health. The CDR3 nucleotides read TGCGCCAGCAGGGTGAGTAGCACAGATACGCAGTATTTT. It translates to CASRVSSTDTQYF.